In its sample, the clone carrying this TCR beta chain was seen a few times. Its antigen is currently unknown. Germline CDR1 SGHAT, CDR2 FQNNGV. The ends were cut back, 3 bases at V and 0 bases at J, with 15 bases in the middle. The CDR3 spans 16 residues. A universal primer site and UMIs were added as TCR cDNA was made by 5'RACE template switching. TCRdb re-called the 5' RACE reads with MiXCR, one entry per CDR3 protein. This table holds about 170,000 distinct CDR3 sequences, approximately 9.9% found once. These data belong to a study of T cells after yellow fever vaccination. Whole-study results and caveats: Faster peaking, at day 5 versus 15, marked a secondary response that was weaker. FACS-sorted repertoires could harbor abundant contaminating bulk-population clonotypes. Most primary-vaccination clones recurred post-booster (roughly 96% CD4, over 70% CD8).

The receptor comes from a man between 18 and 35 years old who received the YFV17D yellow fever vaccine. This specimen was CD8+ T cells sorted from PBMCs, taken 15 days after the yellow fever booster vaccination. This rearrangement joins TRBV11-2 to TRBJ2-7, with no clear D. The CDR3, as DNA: TGTGCCAGCAGCTTCTCGGTCCTTCAGGTCTCCTACGAGCAGTACGTC. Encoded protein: CASSFSVLQVSYEQYV.